This T cell receptor beta chain was identified during a study of regulatory and conventional T cells in RAG deficiency (TCRdb year 2017). Describing the broader study: High-throughput TCR beta sequencing was used to compare the repertoire diversity and composition of Treg, conventional CD4+ and CD8+ T cells between RAG-deficient patients and healthy controls. Overall study results and their limits: All patient T-cell subsets had shorter CDR3 lengths; Omenn syndrome patients showed >85% Treg-Tconv repertoire overlap at nucleotide and amino acid level. Some T-cell subset analyses were not done for some subjects. RAG-deficient patients showed markedly lower Shannon entropy and higher Simpson indices than control T-cell subpopulations. Sorted CD25-high CD127-low cells from Omenn syndrome patients may represent peripherally activated cells rather than bona fide Treg cells. Compared with controls, Omenn syndrome and CID/AS patients had about 100-fold fewer unique TCR beta sequences in Treg cells, whereas the reduction in the other subsets was around 10-fold.

Several healthy control donors served as the comparison group for repertoire analyses. Before genomic DNA extraction, CD8+ T cells lacking CD4 were purified from blood. Receptors were amplified or captured by the immunoSEQ multiplex PCR assay. Rearranged TCR beta chain products were amplified from genomic DNA of sorted T-cell subsets and sequenced. As for the authors' bioinformatics: Shannon entropy and Simpson indices were used to quantify the repertoire diversity of productive TCR beta rearrangements. To gauge clonal expansion, the frequencies of the 100 most abundant productive TCR beta clonotypes among total reads were added together. The TRB repertoires were scored with a self-reactivity index built on which amino acids appear at CDR3beta positions 6 and 7. Repertoire analyses used two-way ANOVA; flow cytometric analyses used Student t or Mann-Whitney tests. Held by TCRdb, this immuneACCESS table contains in-frame sequences only and omits some clones. Under half of the omission traces to an unresolved V gene where checked; the cause of the rest is unknown. V and J calls and clone size are copied from that table; D and trimming were computed from the DNA. This sample has 32,000 or so clones in its table, and 70% to 90% of those were observed once. Roughly an eighth of the sample comes from the top ten.

V and J are truncated by 2 bases and 0 bases respectively, leaving an intervening sequence of 7 bases. The germline V gene gives CDR1 as MNHEY and CDR2 as SVGAGI. Counted from cysteine to phenylalanine, this CDR3 has 14 amino acids. CDR3 DNA only is kept here, 42 bases in frame from base 1. With regard to this clone: Its antigen remains undetermined. Qualities for individual bases were not recorded, and no much larger clone is one base off.

The sample was also linked to a second study, of regulatory T cells. As that second paper reports: The multiplex PCR relied on 52 forward TRBV primers and 13 reverse TRBJ primers, and amplification bias was corrected through assay-based and computational methods. Repertoires from patients had restricted unique TRB V-J pairs and skewed V and J gene usage, with the strongest effect in regulatory T cells. Between CD3G-deficient patients and healthy controls, the study compared T-cell receptor beta repertoires in sorted regulatory T cells, conventional CD4+ T cells and CD8+ T cells. Peripheral blood mononuclear cells were isolated by Ficoll density separation. A FACSAria cell sorter was used to isolate CD3+ CD8+ CD4- T cells. Within the immunoSEQ assay, multiplex PCR amplified rearranged TRB loci from genomic DNA. TRB amplicons were sequenced using an Illumina HiSeq platform. Raw sequences were error-filtered and aligned to reference gene sequences by custom algorithms, then analyzed with the immunoSEQ online tools. Productive and nonproductive TRB rearrangement frequencies were evaluated among both unique and total sequences. Prism software was used to run t tests, Mann-Whitney tests or two-way ANOVA for comparisons between groups.

The clonotype was recovered from a human donor in good health. The rearranged segments are TRBV6-5 and TRBJ1-1; TRBD1 could be the D gene, as 5 bases match. What was sequenced was CD8+ T cells sorted from blood. DNA sequence: TGTGCCAGCAGTTACGGGGGTGTGAACACTGAAGCTTTCTTT. Translated, this is CASSYGGVNTEAFF.